The present TCR beta chain was sequenced within a study of blood T cell repertoires in COVID-19. About the study: The study drew acute and convalescent COVID-19 samples from the United States, Italy and Spain. T cells, B-cell-depleted T cells, or PBMCs supplied cDNA or gDNA.

V was pared by 0 bases and J by 3 bases, with 8 bases between. The CDR3 is 15 residues long. The germline V gene encodes CDR1 SSHAT and CDR2 FNYEAQ (reference sequence). Original handling: From reference gene primer amplification, estimates of nucleated cell counts were derived. Method: immunoSEQ multiplex PCR; TCRdb's copy keeps in-frame clones and lacks some. The V and J calls and clone size are taken from that table; D and trimming were inferred from the DNA. Here the sample spans about 190,000 clones, 70% to 90% being singletons. The V gene is TRBV7-7, the J gene TRBJ2-2, with a weak D call TRBD1 (5 bases). This sequence originates from a woman in her forties who had recovered from COVID-19. Material for sequencing was peripheral blood. The CDR3 DNA sequence: TGTGCCAGCAGCTTAGCTACGACAGACACCGGGGAGCTGTTTTTT. It codes for CASSLATTDTGELFF.